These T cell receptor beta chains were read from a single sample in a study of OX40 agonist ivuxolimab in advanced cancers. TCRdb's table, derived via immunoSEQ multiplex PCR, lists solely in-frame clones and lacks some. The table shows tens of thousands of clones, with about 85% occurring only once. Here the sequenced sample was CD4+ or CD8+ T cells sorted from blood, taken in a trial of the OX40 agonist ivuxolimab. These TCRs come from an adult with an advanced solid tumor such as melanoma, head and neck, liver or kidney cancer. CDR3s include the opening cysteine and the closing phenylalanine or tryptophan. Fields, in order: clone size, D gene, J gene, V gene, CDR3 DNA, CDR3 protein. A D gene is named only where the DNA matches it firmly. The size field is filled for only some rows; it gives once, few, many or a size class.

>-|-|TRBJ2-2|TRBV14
TGTGCCAGCAGCCAATTTGGACAGACGAACACCGGGGAGCTGTTTTTT
CASSQFGQTNTGELFF
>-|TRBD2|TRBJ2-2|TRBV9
TGTGCCAGCAGCGCCGTGGGGACTAGCGGATATACCGGGGAGCTGTTTTTT
CASSAVGTSGYTGELFF
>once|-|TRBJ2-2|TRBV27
TGTGCCAGCAGTTTGACAGTTGCCGGGGAGCTGTTTTTT
CASSLTVAGELFF
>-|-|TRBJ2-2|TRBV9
TGTGCCAGCAGCCGGGGTCAGAACACCGGGGAGCTGTTTTTT
CASSRGQNTGELFF
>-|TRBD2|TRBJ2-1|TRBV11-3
TGTGCCAGCAGCGTCGGGACTAGCGGGAGTAATGAGCAGTTCTTC
CASSVGTSGSNEQFF
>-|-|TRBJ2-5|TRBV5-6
TGTGCCAGCAGCTTGTTCGGGGGAGGTATTCAAGAGACCCAGTACTTC
CASSLFGGGIQETQYF
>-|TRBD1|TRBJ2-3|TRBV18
TGTGCCAGCTCTAGACAGGGGAATCCCACAGATACGCAGTATTTT
CASSRQGNPTDTQYF
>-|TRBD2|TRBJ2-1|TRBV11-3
TGTGCCAGCAGCTTCGAGACTAGCGGGAGAGGTAATGAGCAGTTCTTC
CASSFETSGRGNEQFF
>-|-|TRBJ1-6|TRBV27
TGTGCCAGCCAGTCGGAGAGCTCCTATAATTCACCCCTCCACTTT
CASQSESSYNSPLHF
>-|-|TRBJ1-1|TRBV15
TGTGCCACCAGCAGCGGGCTAGTAGTCCTTAACACTGAAGCTTTCTTT
CATSSGLVVLNTEAFF
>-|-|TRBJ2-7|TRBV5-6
TGTGCCAGCAGCTTGGCTCGTCTATCCCTTAACGAGCAGTACTTC
CASSLARLSLNEQYF
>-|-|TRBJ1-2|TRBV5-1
TGCGCCAGCAGCTTGCAGACTAACTATGGCTACACCTTC
CASSLQTNYGYTF
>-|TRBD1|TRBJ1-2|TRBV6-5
TGTGCCAGCAGGATGACAGGGAGGGGCGATGGCTACACCTTC
CASRMTGRGDGYTF
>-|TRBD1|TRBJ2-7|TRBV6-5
TGTGCCAGCAGCCTACAGGGGGGCTACGAGCAGTACTTC
CASSLQGGYEQYF
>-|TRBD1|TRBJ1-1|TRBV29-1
TGCAGCGTGGGGGACAGGGGGCGGAACACTGAAGCTTTCTTT
CSVGDRGRNTEAFF
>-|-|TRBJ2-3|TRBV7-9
TGTGCCAGCAGCTCGGACCAGAGGACGAGGCAGTATTTT
CASSSDQRTRQYF
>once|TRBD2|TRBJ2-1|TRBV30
TGTGCCTGGGGGACTAGCGGGAGTTCCAATGAGCAGTTCTTC
CAWGTSGSSNEQFF
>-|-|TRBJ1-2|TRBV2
TGTGCCAGCAGACAGGAACCCAACTATGGCTACACCTTC
CASRQEPNYGYTF
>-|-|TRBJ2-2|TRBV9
TGTGCCAGCAGCGTAGTCCCGAACACCGGGGAGCTGTTTTTT
CASSVVPNTGELFF
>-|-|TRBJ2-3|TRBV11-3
TGTGCCAGCAGCTTAGAAAAGGATACGCAGTATTTT
CASSLEKDTQYF
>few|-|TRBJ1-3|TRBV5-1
TGCGCCAGCAGCCCGGGAAGCTCTGGAAACACCATATATTTT
CASSPGSSGNTIYF
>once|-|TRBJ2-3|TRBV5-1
TGCGCCAGCAGCTTCGCGGGAGATACGCAGTATTTT
CASSFAGDTQYF
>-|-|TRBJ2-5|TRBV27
TGTGCCAGCAGTGGAGGCGACAGGCCAGGGGAGACCCAGTACTTC
CASSGGDRPGETQYF
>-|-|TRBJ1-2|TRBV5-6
TGTGCCAGCAGCTTGGGGGGGCTAAGACGTGGCTACACCTTC
CASSLGGLRRGYTF
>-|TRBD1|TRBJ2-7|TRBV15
TGTGCCACCAGCAGAGAACTATTAACAGGGGGCTCCTACGAGCAGTACTTC
CATSRELLTGGSYEQYF
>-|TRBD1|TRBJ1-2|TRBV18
TGTGCCAGCTCACCACAAAACGGACAGGGAGGGGAGGGCTACACCTTC
CASSPQNGQGGEGYTF
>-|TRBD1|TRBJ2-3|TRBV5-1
TGCGCCAGCCGCCGGGACAGGGGGCCAGATACGCAGTATTTT
CASRRDRGPDTQYF
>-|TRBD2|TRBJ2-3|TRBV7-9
TGTGCCAGCAGTTCTCCGGGACTAGCGGGCACAGATACGCAGTATTTT
CASSSPGLAGTDTQYF
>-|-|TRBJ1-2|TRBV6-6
TGTGCCAGCAGGCTCGCCGCTGCAGCAAACTATGGCTACACCTTC
CASRLAAAANYGYTF
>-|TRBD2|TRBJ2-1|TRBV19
TGTGCCAGTAGTACCGGGACTAGCGGGATCCCGAGCCCCTACAATGAGCAGTTCTTC
CASSTGTSGIPSPYNEQFF
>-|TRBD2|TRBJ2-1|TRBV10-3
TGTGCCATCGGACGGACTAGCGGGAGTGATGAGCAGTTCTTC
CAIGRTSGSDEQFF
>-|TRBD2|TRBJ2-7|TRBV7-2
TGTGCCAGCAGCTTAATGCGGGGGAGCGAGCAGTACTTC
CASSLMRGSEQYF
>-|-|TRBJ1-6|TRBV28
TGTGCCAGCAGTTCAGGGAGGAATTCACCCCTCCACTTT
CASSSGRNSPLHF
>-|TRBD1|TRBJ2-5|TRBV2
TGTGCCAGCAGTCAGGACAGGAACCAAGAGACCCAGTACTTC
CASSQDRNQETQYF
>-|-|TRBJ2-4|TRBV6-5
TGTGCCAGCAGCCAAGATCAGGGTTACATTCAGTACTTC
CASSQDQGYIQYF
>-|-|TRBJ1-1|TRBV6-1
TGTGCCAGCAACCAGTATGAGACAACTGAAGCTTTCTTT
CASNQYETTEAFF
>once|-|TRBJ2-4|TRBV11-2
TGTGCCAGCAGCAAAGGGGACGGTCTAGCCAAAAACATTCAGTACTTC
CASSKGDGLAKNIQYF
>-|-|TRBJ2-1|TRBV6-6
TGTGCCAGCAGCCAGCGACAGGAGATCTACAATGAGCAGTTCTTC
CASSQRQEIYNEQFF
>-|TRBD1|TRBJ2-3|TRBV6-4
TGTGCCAGCAGCCCAGGGGGCCGAAACACAGATACGCAGTATTTT
CASSPGGRNTDTQYF
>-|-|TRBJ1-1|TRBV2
TGTGCCAGCAGTGAAGTAGTTGCAGGGAACACTGAAGCTTTCTTT
CASSEVVAGNTEAFF